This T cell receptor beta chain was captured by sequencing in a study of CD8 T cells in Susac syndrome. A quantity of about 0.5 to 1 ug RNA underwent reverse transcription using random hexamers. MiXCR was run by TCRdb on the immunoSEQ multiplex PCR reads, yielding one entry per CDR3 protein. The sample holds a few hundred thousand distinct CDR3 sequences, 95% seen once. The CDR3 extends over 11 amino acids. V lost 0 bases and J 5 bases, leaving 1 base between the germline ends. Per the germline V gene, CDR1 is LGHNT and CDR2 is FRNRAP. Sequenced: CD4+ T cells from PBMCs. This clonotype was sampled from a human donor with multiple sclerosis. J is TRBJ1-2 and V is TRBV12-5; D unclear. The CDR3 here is CASGLVYGYTF. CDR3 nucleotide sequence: TGTGCTAGTGGTTTGGTTTATGGCTACACCTTC.